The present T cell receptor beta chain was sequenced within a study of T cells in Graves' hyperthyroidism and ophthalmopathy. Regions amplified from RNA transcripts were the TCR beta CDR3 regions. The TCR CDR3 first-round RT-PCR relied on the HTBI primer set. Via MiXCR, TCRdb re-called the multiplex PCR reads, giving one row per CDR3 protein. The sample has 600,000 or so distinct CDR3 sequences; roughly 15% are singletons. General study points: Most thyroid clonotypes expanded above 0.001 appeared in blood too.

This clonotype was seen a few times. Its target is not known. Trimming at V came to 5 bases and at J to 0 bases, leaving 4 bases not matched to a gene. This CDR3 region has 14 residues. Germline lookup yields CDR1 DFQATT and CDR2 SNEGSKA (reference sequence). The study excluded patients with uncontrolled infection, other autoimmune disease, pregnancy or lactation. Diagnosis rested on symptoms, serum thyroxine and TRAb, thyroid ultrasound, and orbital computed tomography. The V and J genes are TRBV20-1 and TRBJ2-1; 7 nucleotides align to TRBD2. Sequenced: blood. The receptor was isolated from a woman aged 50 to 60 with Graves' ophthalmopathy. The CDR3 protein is CSARRESSYNEQFF. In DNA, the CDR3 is TGCAGTGCTCGGCGGGAGAGCTCCTACAATGAGCAGTTCTTC.